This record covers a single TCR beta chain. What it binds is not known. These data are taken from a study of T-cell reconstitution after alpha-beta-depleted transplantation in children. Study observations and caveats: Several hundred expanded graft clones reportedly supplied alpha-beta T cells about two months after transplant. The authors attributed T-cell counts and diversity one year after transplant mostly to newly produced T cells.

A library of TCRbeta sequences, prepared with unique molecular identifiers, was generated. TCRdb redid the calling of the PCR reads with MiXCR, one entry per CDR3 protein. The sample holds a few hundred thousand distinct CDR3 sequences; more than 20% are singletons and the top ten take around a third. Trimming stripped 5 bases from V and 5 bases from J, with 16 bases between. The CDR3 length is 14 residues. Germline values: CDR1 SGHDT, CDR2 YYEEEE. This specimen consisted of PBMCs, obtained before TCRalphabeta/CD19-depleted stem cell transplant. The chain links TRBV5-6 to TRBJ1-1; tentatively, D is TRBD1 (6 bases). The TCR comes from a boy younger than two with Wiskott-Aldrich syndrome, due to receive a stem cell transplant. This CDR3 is CASRPRQGRTEAFF. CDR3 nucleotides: TGTGCCAGCAGACCCCGCCAGGGGCGGACTGAAGCTTTCTTT. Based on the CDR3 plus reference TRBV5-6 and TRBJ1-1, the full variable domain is DAGVTQSPTHLIKTRGQQVTLRCSPKSGHDTVSWYQQALGQGPQFIFQYYEEEERQRGNFPDRFSGHQFPNYSSELNVNALLLGDSALYLCASRPRQGRTEAFFGQGTRLTVV.